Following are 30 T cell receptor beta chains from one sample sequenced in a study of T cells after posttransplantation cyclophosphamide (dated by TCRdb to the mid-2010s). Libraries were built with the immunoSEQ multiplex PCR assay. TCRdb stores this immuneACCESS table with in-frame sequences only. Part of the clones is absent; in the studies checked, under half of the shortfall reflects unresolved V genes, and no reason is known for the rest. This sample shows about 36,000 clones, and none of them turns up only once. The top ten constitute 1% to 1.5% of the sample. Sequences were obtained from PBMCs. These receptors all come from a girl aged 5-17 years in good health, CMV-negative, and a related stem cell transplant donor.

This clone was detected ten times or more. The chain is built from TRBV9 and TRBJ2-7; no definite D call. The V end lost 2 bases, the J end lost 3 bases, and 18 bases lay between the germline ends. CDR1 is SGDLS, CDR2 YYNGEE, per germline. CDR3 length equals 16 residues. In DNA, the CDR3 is TGTGCCAGCAGCGTCGAACAGAATCCCCTCTTCTACGAGCAGTACTTC. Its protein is CASSVEQNPLFYEQYF.

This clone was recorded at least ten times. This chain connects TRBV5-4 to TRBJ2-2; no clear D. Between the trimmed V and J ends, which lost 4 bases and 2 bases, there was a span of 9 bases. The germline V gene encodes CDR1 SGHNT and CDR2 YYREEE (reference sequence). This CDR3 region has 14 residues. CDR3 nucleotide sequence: TGTGCCAGCAGCCCGGTCCCAAACACCGGGGAGCTGTTTTTT. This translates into CASSPVPNTGELFF.

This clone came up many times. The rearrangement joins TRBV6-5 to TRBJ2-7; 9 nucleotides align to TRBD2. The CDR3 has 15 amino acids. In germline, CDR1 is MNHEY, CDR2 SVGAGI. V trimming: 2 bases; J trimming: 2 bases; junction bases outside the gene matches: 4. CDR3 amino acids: CASSYGVAGAYEQYF. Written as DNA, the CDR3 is TGTGCCAGCAGTTACGGAGTAGCGGGAGCCTACGAGCAGTACTTC.

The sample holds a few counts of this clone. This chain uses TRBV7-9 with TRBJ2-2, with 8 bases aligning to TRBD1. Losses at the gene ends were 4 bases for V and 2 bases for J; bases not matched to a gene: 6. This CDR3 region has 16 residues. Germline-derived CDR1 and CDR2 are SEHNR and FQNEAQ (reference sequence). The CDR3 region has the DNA TGTGCCAGCAGCTCCTTCAGGGGGCGAAACACCGGGGAGCTGTTTTTT. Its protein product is CASSSFRGRNTGELFF. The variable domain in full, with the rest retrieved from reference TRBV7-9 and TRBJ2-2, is DTGVSQNPRHKITKRGQNVTFRCDPISEHNRLYWYRQTLGQGPEFLTYFQNEAQLEKSRLLSDRFSAERPKGSFSTLEIQRTEQGDSAMYLCASSSFRGRNTGELFFGEGSRLTVL.

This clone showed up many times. This chain's CDR3 is CASSWGGGSGETQYF. The CDR3 DNA reads as TGTGCCAGCAGCTGGGGCGGGGGATCGGGAGAGACCCAGTACTTC. The chain employs TRBV11-2 and TRBJ2-5; 7 bases agree with TRBD2. V lost 4 bases and J lost 4; bases outside the gene matches: 9. This CDR3 is built from 15 residues. Germline loops: CDR1 SGHAT, CDR2 FQNNGV.

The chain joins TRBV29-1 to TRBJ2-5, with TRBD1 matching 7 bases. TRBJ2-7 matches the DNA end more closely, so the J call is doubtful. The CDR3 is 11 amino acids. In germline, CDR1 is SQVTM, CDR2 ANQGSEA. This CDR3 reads CSGLTGREQYF. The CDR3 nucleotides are TGCAGCGGCCTGACAGGGCGCGAGCAGTACTTC.

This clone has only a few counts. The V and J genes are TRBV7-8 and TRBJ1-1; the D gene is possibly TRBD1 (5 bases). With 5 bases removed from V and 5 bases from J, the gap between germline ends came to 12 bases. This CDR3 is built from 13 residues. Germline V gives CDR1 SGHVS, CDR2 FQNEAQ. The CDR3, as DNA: TGTGCCAGCAGCCAACCAGGGTTGACTGAAGCTTTCTTT. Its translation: CASSQPGLTEAFF.

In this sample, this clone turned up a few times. The CDR3 DNA sequence: TGTGCCAGCAGGGTTCCTACAGGGTCCTTCTATGGCTACACCTTC. Protein product: CASRVPTGSFYGYTF. The chain has TRBV28 and TRBJ1-2, with a possible D match to TRBD1 (6 bases). This CDR3 region has 15 residues. Per germline, CDR1 MDHEN and CDR2 SYDVKM. The germline V and J ends were trimmed by 6 bases and 4 bases, with 18 bases remaining between them.

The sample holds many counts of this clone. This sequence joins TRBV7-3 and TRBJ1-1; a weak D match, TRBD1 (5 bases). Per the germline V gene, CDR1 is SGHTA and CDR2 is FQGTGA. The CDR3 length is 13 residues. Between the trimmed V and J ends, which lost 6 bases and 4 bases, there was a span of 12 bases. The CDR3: CASRTGVGTEAFF. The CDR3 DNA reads TGTGCCAGCAGAACGGGGGTTGGCACTGAAGCTTTCTTT.

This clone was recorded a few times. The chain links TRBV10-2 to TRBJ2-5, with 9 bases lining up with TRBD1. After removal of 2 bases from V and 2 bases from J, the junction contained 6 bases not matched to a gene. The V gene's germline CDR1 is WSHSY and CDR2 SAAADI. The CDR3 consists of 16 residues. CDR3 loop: CASSEPDRGTQETQYF. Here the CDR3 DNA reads TGCGCCAGCAGTGAGCCAGACAGGGGGACTCAAGAGACCCAGTACTTC.

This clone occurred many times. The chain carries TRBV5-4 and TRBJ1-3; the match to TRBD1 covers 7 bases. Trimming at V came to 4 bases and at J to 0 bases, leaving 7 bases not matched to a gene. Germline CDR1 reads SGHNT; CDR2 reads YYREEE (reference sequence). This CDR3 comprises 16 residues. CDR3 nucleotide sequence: TGTGCCAGCAGCAAGTCGACAGGGCCCTCTGGAAACACCATATATTTT. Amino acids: CASSKSTGPSGNTIYF.

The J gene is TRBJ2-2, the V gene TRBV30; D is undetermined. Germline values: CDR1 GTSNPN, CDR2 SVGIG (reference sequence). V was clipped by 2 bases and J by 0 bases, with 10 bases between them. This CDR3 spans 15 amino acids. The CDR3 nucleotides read TGTGCCTGGAGTTCAGAATATACGAACACCGGGGAGCTGTTTTTT. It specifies CAWSSEYTNTGELFF. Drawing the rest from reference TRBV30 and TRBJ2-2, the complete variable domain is SQTIHQWPATLVQPVGSPLSLECTVEGTSNPNLYWYRQAAGRGLQLLFYSVGIGQISSEVPQNLSASRPQDRQFILSSKKLLLSDSGFYLCAWSSEYTNTGELFFGEGSRLTVL.

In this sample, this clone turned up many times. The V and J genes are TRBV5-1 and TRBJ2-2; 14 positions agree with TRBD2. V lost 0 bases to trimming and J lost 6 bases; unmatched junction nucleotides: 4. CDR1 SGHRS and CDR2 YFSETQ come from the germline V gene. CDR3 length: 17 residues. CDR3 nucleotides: TGCGCCAGCAGCTTGGAGGGACTAGCGGGAGTAGCCGGGGAGCTGTTTTTT. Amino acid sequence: CASSLEGLAGVAGELFF.

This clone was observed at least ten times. The CDR3 DNA reads TGTGCCAGCAGCTTGACAGCTCTGAACACTGAAGCTTTCTTT. Translation: CASSLTALNTEAFF. The V gene is TRBV6-5, the J gene TRBJ1-1; tentatively, D is TRBD1 (5 bases). V was pared by 6 bases and J by 0 bases, with 11 bases between. The V gene's germline CDR1 is MNHEY and CDR2 SVGAGI. The CDR3 is 14 amino acids.

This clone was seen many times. The CDR3 spells CASSESQDTGELFF. The DNA for the CDR3 is TGTGCCAGCAGTGAATCCCAGGACACCGGGGAGCTGTTTTTT. This chain connects TRBV25-1 to TRBJ2-2; D uncertain. Germline V gene sequence: CDR1 MGHDK, CDR2 SYGVNS. This CDR3 contains 14 residues. V was trimmed by 1 base and J by 3 bases, leaving 6 bases between them.

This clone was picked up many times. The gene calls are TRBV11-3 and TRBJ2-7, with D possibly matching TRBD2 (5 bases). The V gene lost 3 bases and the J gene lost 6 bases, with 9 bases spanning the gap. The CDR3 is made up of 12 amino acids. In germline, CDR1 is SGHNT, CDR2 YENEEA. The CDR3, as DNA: TGTGCCAGCAGCTTGGGAGCACGCGAGCAGTACTTC. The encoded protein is CASSLGAREQYF. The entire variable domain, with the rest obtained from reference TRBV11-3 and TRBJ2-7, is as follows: EAGVVQSPRYKIIEKKQPVAFWCNPISGHNTLYWYLQNLGQGPELLIRYENEEAVDDSQLPKDRFSAERLKGVDSTLKIQPAELGDSAVYLCASSLGAREQYFGPGTRLTVT.

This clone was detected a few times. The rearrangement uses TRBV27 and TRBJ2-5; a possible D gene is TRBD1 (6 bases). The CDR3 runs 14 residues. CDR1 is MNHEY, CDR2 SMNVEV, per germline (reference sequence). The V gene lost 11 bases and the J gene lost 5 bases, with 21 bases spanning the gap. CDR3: CAGFRTAERETQYF. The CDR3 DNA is TGTGCCGGTTTTCGGACAGCGGAGCGGGAGACCCAGTACTTC.

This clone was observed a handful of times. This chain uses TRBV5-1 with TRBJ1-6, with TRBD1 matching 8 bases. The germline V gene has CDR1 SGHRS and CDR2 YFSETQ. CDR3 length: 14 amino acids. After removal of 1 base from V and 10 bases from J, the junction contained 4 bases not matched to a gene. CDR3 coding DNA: TGCGCCAGCAGCTTGCAGGGGGCCCAATCACCCCTCCACTTT. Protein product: CASSLQGAQSPLHF.

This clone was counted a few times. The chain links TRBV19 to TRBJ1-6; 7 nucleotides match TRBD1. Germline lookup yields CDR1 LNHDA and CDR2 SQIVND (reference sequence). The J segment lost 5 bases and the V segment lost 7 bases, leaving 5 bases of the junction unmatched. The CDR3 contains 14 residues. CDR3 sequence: CASTPGQNNSPLHF. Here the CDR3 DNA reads TGTGCCAGTACCCCGGGACAGAATAATTCACCCCTCCACTTT.

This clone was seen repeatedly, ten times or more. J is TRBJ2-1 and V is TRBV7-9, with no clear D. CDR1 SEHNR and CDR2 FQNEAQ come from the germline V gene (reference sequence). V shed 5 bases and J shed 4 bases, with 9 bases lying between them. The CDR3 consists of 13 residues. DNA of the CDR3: TGTGCCAGCAGCGATAGAGAGTACAATGAGCAGTTCTTC. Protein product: CASSDREYNEQFF.

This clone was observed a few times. The CDR3 sequence is CASSPRLGLTSPDSTDTQYF. CDR3 bases: TGTGCCAGCAGCCCCCGCCTTGGATTAACTAGCCCAGATAGCACAGATACGCAGTATTTT. The rearrangement uses TRBV4-2 and TRBJ2-3; D is perhaps TRBD2 (6 bases). This CDR3 is 20 amino acids long. Germline V CDR1 and CDR2: LGHNA, YNFKEQ. Deletions cut 4 bases from V and 0 bases from J, with 26 bases between.

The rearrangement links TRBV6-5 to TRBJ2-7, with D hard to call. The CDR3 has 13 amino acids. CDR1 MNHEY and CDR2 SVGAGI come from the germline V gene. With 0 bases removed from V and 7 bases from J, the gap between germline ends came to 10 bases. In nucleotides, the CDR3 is TGTGCCAGCAGTTACTCTAGGTGGAGAGAGCAGTACTTC. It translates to CASSYSRWREQYF.

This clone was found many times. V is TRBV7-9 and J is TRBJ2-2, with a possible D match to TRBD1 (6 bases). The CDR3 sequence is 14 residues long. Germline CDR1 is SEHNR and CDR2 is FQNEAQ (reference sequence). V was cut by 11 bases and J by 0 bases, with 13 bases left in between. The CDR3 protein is CAGQDRTNTGELFF. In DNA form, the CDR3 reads TGTGCCGGTCAGGACAGAACGAACACCGGGGAGCTGTTTTTT. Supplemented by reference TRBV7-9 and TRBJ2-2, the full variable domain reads DTGVSQNPRHKITKRGQNVTFRCDPISEHNRLYWYRQTLGQGPEFLTYFQNEAQLEKSRLLSDRFSAERPKGSFSTLEIQRTEQGDSAMYLCAGQDRTNTGELFFGEGSRLTVL.

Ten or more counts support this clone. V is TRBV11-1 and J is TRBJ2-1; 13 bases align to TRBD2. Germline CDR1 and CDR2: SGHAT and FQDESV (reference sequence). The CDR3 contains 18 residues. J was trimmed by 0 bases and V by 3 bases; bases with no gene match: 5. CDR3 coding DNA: TGTGCCAGCAGCTTCGGACTAGCGGGGGATTCCTCCTACAATGAGCAGTTCTTC. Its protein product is CASSFGLAGDSSYNEQFF. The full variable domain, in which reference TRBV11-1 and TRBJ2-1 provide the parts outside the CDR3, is EAEVAQSPRYKITEKSQAVAFWCDPISGHATLYWYRQILGQGPELLVQFQDESVVDDSQLPKDRFSAERLKGVDSTLKIQPAELGDSAMYLCASSFGLAGDSSYNEQFFGPGTRLTVL.

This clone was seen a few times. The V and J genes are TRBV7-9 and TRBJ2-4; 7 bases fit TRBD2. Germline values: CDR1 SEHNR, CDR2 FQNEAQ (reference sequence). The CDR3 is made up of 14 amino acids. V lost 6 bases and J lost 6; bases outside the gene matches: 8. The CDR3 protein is CASSLGGNRNIQYF. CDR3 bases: TGTGCCAGCAGTCTCGGGGGGAATAGAAACATTCAGTACTTC.

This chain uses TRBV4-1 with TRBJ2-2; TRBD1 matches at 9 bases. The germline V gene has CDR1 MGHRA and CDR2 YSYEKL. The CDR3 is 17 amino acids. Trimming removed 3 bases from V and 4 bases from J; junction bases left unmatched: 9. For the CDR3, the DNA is TGCGCCAGCAGCCAGGACCCGGGACAGGGTGTCACCGGGGAGCTGTTTTTT. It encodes CASSQDPGQGVTGELFF.

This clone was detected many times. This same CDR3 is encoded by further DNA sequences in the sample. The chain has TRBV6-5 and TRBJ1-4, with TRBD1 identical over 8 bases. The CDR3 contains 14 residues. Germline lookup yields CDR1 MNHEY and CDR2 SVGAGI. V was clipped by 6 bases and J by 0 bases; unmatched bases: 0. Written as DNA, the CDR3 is TGTGCCAGCAGGGGACAGGCAACTAATGAAAAACTGTTTTTT. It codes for CASRGQATNEKLFF.

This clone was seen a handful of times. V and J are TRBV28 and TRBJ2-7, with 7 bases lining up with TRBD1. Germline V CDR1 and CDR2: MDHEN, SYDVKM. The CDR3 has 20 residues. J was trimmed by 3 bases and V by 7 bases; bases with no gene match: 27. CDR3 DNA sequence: TGTGCCAGCAAGGAGAAATCAATCACCCCCTTTCAGGGGGAACTCTACGAGCAGTACTTC. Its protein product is CASKEKSITPFQGELYEQYF.

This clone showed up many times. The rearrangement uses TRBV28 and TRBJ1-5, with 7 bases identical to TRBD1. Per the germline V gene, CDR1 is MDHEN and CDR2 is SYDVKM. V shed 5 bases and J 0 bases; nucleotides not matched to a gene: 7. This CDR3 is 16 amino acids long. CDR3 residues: CASSRTGGISNQPQHF. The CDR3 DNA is TGTGCCAGCAGTCGGACAGGCGGTATTAGCAATCAGCCCCAGCATTTT.

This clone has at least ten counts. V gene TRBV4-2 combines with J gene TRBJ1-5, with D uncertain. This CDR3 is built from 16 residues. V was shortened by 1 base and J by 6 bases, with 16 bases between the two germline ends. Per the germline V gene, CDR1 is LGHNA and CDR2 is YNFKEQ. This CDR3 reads CASSQVELGRSQPQHF. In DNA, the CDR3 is TGTGCCAGCAGCCAAGTGGAACTAGGGCGGAGTCAGCCCCAGCATTTT.